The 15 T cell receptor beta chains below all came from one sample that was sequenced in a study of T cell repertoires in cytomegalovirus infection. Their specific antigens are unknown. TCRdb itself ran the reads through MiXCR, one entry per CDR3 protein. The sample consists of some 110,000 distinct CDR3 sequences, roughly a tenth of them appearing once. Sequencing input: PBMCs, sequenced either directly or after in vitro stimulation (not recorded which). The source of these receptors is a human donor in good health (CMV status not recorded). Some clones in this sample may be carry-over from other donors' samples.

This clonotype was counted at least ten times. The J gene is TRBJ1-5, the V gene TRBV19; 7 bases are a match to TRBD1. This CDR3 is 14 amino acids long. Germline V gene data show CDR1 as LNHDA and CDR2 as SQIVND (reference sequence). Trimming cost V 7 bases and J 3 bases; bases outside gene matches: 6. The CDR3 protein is CASTRTGHNQPQHF. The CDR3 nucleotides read TGTGCCAGTACGAGGACAGGCCACAATCAGCCCCAGCATTTT.

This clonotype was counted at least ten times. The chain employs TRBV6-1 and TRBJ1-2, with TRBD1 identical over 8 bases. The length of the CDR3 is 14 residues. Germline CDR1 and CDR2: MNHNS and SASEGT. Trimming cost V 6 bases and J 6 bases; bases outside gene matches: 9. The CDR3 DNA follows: TGTGCCAGCAGAGCAATGGACAGGGTACATGGCTACACCTTC. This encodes CASRAMDRVHGYTF.

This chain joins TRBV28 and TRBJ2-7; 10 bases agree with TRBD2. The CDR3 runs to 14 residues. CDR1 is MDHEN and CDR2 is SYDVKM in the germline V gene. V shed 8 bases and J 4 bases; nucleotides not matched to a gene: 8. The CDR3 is CASQPGLASYEQYF. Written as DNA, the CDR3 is TGTGCCAGCCAGCCGGGACTAGCGTCTTACGAGCAGTACTTC.

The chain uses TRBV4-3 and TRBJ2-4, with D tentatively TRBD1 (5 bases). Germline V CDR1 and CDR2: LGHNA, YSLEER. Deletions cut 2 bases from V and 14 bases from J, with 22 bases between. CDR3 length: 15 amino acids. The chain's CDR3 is CASSQTTARTSLEYF. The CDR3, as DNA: TGCGCCAGCAGCCAAACGACCGCTAGGACAAGTTTGGAGTACTTC.

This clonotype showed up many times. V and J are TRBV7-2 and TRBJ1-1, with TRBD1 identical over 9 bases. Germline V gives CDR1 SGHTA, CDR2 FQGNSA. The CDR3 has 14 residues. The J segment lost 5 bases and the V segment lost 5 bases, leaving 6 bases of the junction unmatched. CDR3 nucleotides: TGTGCCAGCAGCAGGGGACAGGGAAGGACTGAAGCTTTCTTT. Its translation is CASSRGQGRTEAFF.

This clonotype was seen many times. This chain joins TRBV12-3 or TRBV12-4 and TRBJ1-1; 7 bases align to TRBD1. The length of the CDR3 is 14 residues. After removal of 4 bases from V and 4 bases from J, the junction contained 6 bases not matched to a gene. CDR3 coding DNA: TGTGCCAGCAGTTCGGGACAGTTGAGCACTGAAGCTTTCTTT. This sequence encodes CASSSGQLSTEAFF.

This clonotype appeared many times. This chain's CDR3 is CASSLPTGSDTQYF. The CDR3 region has the DNA TGTGCCAGCAGCCTTCCGACTGGGTCAGATACGCAGTATTTT. The chain uses TRBV7-2 and TRBJ2-3, with D unclear. V was cut by 5 bases and J by 4 bases, with 13 bases left in between. Germline CDR1 is SGHTA and CDR2 is FQGNSA. The CDR3 has 14 residues.

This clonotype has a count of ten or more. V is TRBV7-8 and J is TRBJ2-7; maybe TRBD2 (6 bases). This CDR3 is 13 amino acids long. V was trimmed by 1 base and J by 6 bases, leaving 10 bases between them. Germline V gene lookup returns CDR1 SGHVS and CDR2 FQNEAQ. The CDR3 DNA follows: TGTGCCAGCAGCTTAGAAGCGGGCTTCGAGCAGTACGTC. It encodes CASSLEAGFEQYV.

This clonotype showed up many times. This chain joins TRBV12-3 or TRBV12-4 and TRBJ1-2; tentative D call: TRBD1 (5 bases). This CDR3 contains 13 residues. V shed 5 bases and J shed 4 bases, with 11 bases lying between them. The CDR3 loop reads CASSPRDSYGYTF. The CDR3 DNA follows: TGTGCCAGCAGTCCTCGTGACAGCTATGGCTACACCTTC.

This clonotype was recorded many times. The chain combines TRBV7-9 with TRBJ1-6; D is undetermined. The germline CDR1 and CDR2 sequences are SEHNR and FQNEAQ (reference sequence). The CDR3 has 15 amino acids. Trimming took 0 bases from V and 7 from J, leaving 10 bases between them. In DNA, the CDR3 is TGTGCCAGCAGCTTAGCGAGGATGGGGAATTCACCCCTCCACTTT. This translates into CASSLARMGNSPLHF.

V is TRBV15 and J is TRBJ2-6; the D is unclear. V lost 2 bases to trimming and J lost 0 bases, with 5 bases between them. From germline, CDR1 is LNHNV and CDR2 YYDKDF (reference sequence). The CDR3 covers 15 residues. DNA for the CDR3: TGTGCCACCAGCAGACGGAACTCTGGGGCCAACGTCCTGACTTTC. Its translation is CATSRRNSGANVLTF.

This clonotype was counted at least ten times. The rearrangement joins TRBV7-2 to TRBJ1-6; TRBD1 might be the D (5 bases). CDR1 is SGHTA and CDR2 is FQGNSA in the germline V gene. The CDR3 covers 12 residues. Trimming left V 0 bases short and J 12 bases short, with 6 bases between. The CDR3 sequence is CASSLAGGPLHF. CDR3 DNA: TGTGCCAGCAGCTTAGCCGGGGGACCCCTCCACTTT.

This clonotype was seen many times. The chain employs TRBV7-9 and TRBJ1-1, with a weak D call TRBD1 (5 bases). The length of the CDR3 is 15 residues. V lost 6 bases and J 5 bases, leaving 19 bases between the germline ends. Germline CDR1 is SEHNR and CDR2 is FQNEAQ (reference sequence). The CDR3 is CASRGSGPGGTEAFF. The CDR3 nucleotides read TGTGCCAGCAGAGGATCCGGTCCTGGGGGAACTGAAGCTTTCTTT.

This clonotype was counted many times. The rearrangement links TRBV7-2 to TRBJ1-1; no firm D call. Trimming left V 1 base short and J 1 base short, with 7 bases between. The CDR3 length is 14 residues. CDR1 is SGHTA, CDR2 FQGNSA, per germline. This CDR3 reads CASSLGRANTEAFF. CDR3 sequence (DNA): TGTGCCAGCAGCTTAGGGAGGGCGAACACTGAAGCTTTCTTT.

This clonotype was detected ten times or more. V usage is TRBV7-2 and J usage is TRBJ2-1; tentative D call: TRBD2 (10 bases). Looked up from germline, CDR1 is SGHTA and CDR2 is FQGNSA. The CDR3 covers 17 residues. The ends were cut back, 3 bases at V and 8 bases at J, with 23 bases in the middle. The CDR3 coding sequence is TGTGCCAGCAGCTTTTATAGGGGGACAGGGACTAGCGATGAGCAGTTCTTC. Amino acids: CASSFYRGTGTSDEQFF.